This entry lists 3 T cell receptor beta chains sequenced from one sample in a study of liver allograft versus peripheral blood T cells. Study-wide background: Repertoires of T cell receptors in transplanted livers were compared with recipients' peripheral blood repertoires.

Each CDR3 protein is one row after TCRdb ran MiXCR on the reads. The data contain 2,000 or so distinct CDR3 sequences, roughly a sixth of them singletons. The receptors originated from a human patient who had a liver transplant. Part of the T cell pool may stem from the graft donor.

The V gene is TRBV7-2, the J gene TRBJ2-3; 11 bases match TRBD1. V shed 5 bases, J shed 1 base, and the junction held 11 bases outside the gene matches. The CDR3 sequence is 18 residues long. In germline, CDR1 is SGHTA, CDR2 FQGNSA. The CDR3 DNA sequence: TGTGCCAGCAGCAGCCGGGACAGGGGGGAGGTAGGCACAGATACGCAGTATTTT. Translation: CASSSRDRGEVGTDTQYF.

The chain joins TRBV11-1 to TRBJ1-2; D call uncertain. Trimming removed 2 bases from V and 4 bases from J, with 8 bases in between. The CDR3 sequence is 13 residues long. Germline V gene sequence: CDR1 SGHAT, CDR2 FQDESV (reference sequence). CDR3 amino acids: CASSLRAFYGYTF. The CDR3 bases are TGTGCCAGCAGCTTACGAGCATTCTATGGCTACACCTTC.

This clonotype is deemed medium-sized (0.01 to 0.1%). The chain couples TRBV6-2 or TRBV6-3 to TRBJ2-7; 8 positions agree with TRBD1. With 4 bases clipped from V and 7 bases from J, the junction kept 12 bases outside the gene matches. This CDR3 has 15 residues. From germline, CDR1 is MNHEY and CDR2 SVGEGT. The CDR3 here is CASSLISEQGVEQYF. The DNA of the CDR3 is TGTGCCAGCAGTTTGATATCGGAACAGGGGGTAGAGCAGTACTTC.